This TCR beta chain was recorded in a study of cytomegalovirus exposure and HLA in healthy donors. Donors consisted of healthy bone marrow donors. Note on this clone: Its antigen remains unknown.

Trimming took off 0 bases at V and 8 bases at J, with 15 bases between the two ends. Germline lookup yields CDR1 SGDLS and CDR2 YYNGEE. The CDR3 is made up of 15 amino acids. Study-level findings and limits: A prior analysis recorded that most TCR beta V segments were productive about 87% or about 30% of the time. For TCR beta chains, V- and J-gene trimming was later linked to a missense DCLRE1C variant.

PCR employed 60 Vbeta and 13 Jbeta primers. Assay used: immunoSEQ multiplex PCR; TCRdb lists only in-frame clones, some missing. The sample shows 200,000 or so clones, roughly 80% of them seen only once. The chain has TRBV9 and TRBJ1-3; D is undetermined. The receptor was derived from a boy younger than 18 in good health and CMV-seronegative. What was sequenced was PBMCs. CDR3 sequence reads: CASSVVGRFGDTIYF. The CDR3 DNA follows: TGTGCCAGCAGCGTAGTTGGAAGGTTCGGGGACACCATATATTTT.